This TCR beta chain comes out of a study of T-cell memory formation after mild COVID-19. CDR3 length equals 12 residues. V shed 3 bases and J shed 3 bases, with 5 bases lying between them. Per the germline V gene, CDR1 is SNHLY and CDR2 is FYNNEI. TCRdb reprocessed the 5' RACE reads via MiXCR and lists one record per CDR3 protein. In the table there are around 200,000 distinct CDR3 sequences, 10% to 13% of which are singletons. The receptor's source is a man aged 18 to 29 who had mild COVID-19 (a few samples of this study predate the infection). Cell type and time point are not known. This chain uses TRBV2 with TRBJ2-5; D is unresolved. The specimen sequenced was PBMCs or a T cell subset sorted from them (not recorded which). The CDR3 here is CASSESKETQYF. The CDR3 DNA reads TGTGCCAGCAGTGAGAGTAAAGAGACCCAGTACTTC.